This entry lists 3 T cell receptor beta chains sequenced from one sample in a study of shared clonotypes between healthy human individuals. This table comes from immunoSEQ multiplex PCR, and its TCRdb copy is limited to in-frame clones, with some not included. The sample contains some 1,600,000 clones, 95% to 99% of which appear only once. The source material was naive CD4+ T cells sorted from blood. This sample's subset: CD45RA+ positively selected. Receptors originate from a young man in good health.

The J gene is TRBJ2-7, the V gene TRBV15, with D maybe TRBD2 (6 bases). Trimming stripped 0 bases from V and 0 bases from J, with 15 bases between. The CDR3 length is 17 residues. CDR1 LNHNV and CDR2 YYDKDF come from the germline V gene (reference sequence). The CDR3 spells CATSREIGGVGSYEQYF. CDR3 nucleotides: TGTGCCACCAGCAGAGAAATCGGAGGGGTTGGCTCCTACGAGCAGTACTTC.

The V call is TRBV29-1, the J call TRBJ2-6; D might be TRBD1 (5 bases). Germline V gene lookup returns CDR1 SQVTM and CDR2 ANQGSEA. This CDR3 contains 14 residues. V lost 6 bases to trimming and J lost 4 bases, with 13 bases between them. CDR3 amino acids: CSVKDKPGANVLTF. CDR3 in DNA: TGCAGCGTCAAGGACAAACCCGGGGCCAACGTCCTGACTTTC.

Only one count was recorded for this clone. The rearrangement uses TRBV13 and TRBJ2-3; D may be TRBD2 (5 bases). V was cut by 4 bases and J by 4 bases, with 9 bases left in between. Germline V gene lookup returns CDR1 PRHDT and CDR2 FYEKMQ (reference sequence). The CDR3 is made up of 13 amino acids. The CDR3 sequence: CASSSAGADTQYF. CDR3 nucleotides: TGTGCCAGCAGCTCCGCGGGTGCAGATACGCAGTATTTT.